A single sample gave rise to the 23 T cell receptor beta chains below, sequenced in a study of blood T cells in healthy people across ages. Primers used in a second PCR of about 6 to 12 cycles were a sample-barcoded 5' primer and a J-beta primer mix. From the 5' RACE reads, TCRdb called clonotypes with MiXCR, one entry per CDR3 protein. The sample contains some 1.7 million distinct CDR3 sequences, 28% of which appear only once. Sequenced sample: blood. Every receptor here comes from a woman in her 30s in good health.

A word on this clonotype: This may arise from a read error, as a much more abundant clone is one base away. V and J are TRBV4-3 and TRBJ2-5, with D possibly being TRBD2 (5 bases). The DNA end lines up better with TRBJ2-7; the J call may be wrong. Germline values: CDR1 LGHNA, CDR2 YSLEER. There are 15 residues in the CDR3. CDR3 in amino acids: CASSQDYEGLYEQYF. The CDR3 region has the DNA TGCGCCAGCAGCCAAGATTACGAGGGCCTCTACGAGCAGTACTTC.

V gene TRBV18 combines with J gene TRBJ2-7, with 7 positions matching TRBD2. CDR3 length equals 17 residues. Trimming took 2 bases from V and 6 from J; bases not matched to a gene: 16. Germline CDR1 is KGHSH and CDR2 is LQKENI. The DNA of the CDR3 is TGTGCCAGCTCACCATCCGGGGGAGGGGCACCCTTAGGCGAGCAGTACTTC. This gives the protein CASSPSGGGAPLGEQYF.

V gene TRBV7-6 combines with J gene TRBJ1-5; 7 positions agree with TRBD1. This CDR3 spans 15 amino acids. V dropped 1 base and J dropped 6; count of bases not matched to a gene: 6. Per germline, CDR1 SGHVS and CDR2 FNYEAQ. CDR3 protein: CASSLVLGDSQPQHF. CDR3 in DNA: TGTGCCAGCAGCTTAGTGTTAGGGGACAGTCAGCCCCAGCATTTT.

There are a few counts of this clonotype. At one of its ends the junction is not consistent with the germline gene, which may arise from a read error. The chain carries TRBV6-4 and TRBJ2-2, with 8 bases lining up with TRBD2. The CDR3 loop spans 14 amino acids. CDR1 and CDR2 (germline): MRHNA, SNTAGT. In DNA form, the CDR3 reads TGTGCCTGCAGTCCGGGAGGGGAAACCGGGGAGCTGTTTTTT. Protein sequence: CACSPGGETGELFF.

The chain carries TRBV6-4 and TRBJ2-1; 10 bases fit TRBD1. In germline, CDR1 is MRHNA, CDR2 SNTAGT. V lost 6 bases to trimming and J lost 8 bases; unmatched junction nucleotides: 10. CDR3 size: 15 residues. The CDR3 spells CASSATGGRGHEQFF. For the CDR3, the DNA is TGTGCCAGCAGCGCGACAGGGGGCCGAGGGCATGAGCAGTTCTTC.

The sample holds a few counts of this clonotype. The J gene is TRBJ2-3, the V gene TRBV12-3 or TRBV12-4; possibly TRBD1 for D (7 bases). This CDR3 has 14 residues. Trimming removed 10 bases at V and 5 bases at J, with 19 bases between. Here the CDR3 reads CATRQGRGVDTQYF. DNA for the CDR3: TGTGCCACCCGCCAGGGCAGGGGGGTAGATACGCAGTATTTT.

This clonotype was observed a handful of times. The chain recombines TRBV2 with TRBJ2-7; 7 nucleotides align to TRBD2. Trimming at V came to 10 bases and at J to 2 bases, leaving 2 bases not matched to a gene. The germline gives CDR1 SNHLY, CDR2 FYNNEI. This CDR3 is 11 amino acids long. CDR3 in amino acids: CATGGTYEQYF. Written as DNA, the CDR3 is TGTGCCACCGGGGGGACCTACGAGCAGTACTTC.

As to this clonotype: A much more abundant neighbour one base away suggests this may be a read error. The chain joins TRBV28 to TRBJ2-7, with D perhaps TRBD1 or TRBD2 (6 bases each). This CDR3 comprises 14 residues. V gave up 3 bases and J gave up 6 bases, with 15 bases separating them. The germline gives CDR1 MDHEN, CDR2 SYDVKM. The CDR3 reads CASSFPNRDFEQYF. The CDR3 DNA follows: TGTGCCAGCAGTTTCCCCAACAGGGACTTCGAGCAGTACTTC.

This clonotype was observed a handful of times. This chain joins TRBV5-1 and TRBJ2-5; 10 bases are a match to TRBD1. V was pared by 3 bases and J by 1 base, with 9 bases of the junction left unmatched. The CDR3 is 17 residues long. Germline V gene data show CDR1 as SGHRS and CDR2 as YFSETQ. CDR3 loop: CASSSRGTGAFQETQYF. The DNA of the CDR3 is TGCGCCAGCAGCTCGCGTGGGACAGGGGCTTTCCAAGAGACCCAGTACTTC.

This clonotype was recorded a few times. The rearrangement links TRBV7-2 to TRBJ2-1; 14 bases map to TRBD2. V lost 5 bases to trimming and J lost 8 bases; unmatched junction nucleotides: 11. From germline, CDR1 is SGHTA and CDR2 FQGNSA. This CDR3 is 17 amino acids long. The CDR3 here is CASSARLAGGPVDEQFF. The DNA for the CDR3 is TGTGCCAGCAGCGCCCGACTAGCGGGGGGGCCAGTCGATGAGCAGTTCTTC. Based on the CDR3 plus reference TRBV7-2 and TRBJ2-1, the full variable domain is GAGVSQSPSNKVTEKGKDVELRCDPISGHTALYWYRQSLGQGLEFLIYFQGNSAPDKSGLPSDRFSAERTGGSVSTLTIQRTQQEDSAVYLCASSARLAGGPVDEQFFGPGTRLTVL.

V gene TRBV29-1 combines with J gene TRBJ1-4, with 7 bases matching TRBD1. The CDR3 is 13 residues long. CDR1 and CDR2 from the germline V gene are SQVTM and ANQGSEA. J was trimmed by 7 bases and V by 7 bases; bases with no gene match: 9. This CDR3 reads CSAGRAGGEKLFF. The DNA of the CDR3 is TGCAGCGCCGGGAGGGCAGGGGGTGAAAAACTGTTTTTT.

This clonotype was seen repeatedly, ten times or more. This chain links TRBV7-2 with TRBJ2-3, with TRBD1 matching 8 bases. The J segment lost 8 bases and the V segment lost 5 bases, leaving 9 bases of the junction unmatched. CDR3 length: 14 amino acids. CDR1 and CDR2 from the germline V gene are SGHTA and FQGNSA. The CDR3 reads CASSQTGVRGTQYF. The DNA of the CDR3 is TGTGCCAGCAGCCAGACAGGGGTACGGGGTACGCAGTATTTT.

The rearrangement links TRBV29-1 to TRBJ1-5; 7 positions agree with TRBD1. V lost 7 bases to trimming and J lost 4 bases; unmatched junction nucleotides: 7. The V gene's germline CDR1 is SQVTM and CDR2 ANQGSEA. The CDR3 loop spans 13 amino acids. CDR3 sequence (DNA): TGCAGCGCAAAGGGGGCAGTTAATCAGCCCCAGCATTTT. Its protein product is CSAKGAVNQPQHF.

This clonotype has only a few counts. The rearrangement links TRBV10-3 to TRBJ2-1; 10 bases are a match to TRBD2. The germline gives CDR1 ENHRY, CDR2 SYGVKD. V dropped 5 bases and J dropped 0; count of bases not matched to a gene: 7. The CDR3 contains 17 residues. The CDR3, as DNA: TGTGCCATCAGTCTAGCGGGGGCCGCAAGCTCCTACAATGAGCAGTTCTTC. Its translation: CAISLAGAASSYNEQFF.

This clonotype was seen more than once but under ten times. V gene TRBV28 combines with J gene TRBJ1-5; TRBD1 matches at 10 bases. CDR1 is MDHEN, CDR2 SYDVKM, per germline. This CDR3 contains 16 residues. Trimming removed 2 bases from V and 5 bases from J; junction bases left unmatched: 6. The CDR3 region is CASSLMGQGLYQPQHF. Here the CDR3 DNA reads TGTGCCAGCAGTTTAATGGGACAGGGGCTCTATCAGCCCCAGCATTTT.

The V gene is TRBV28, the J gene TRBJ1-1; 7 bases fit TRBD1. This CDR3 is built from 14 residues. Trimming cost V 5 bases and J 3 bases; bases outside gene matches: 6. Germline-derived CDR1 and CDR2 are MDHEN and SYDVKM. The CDR3 DNA follows: TGTGCCAGCAGTCCCGGCGACAGGGACACTGAAGCTTTCTTT. Translation gives CASSPGDRDTEAFF.

The J gene is TRBJ2-7, the V gene TRBV12-3 or TRBV12-4; D gene ambiguous. The CDR3 loop spans 11 amino acids. Trimming cost V 8 bases and J 5 bases, with 10 bases left between them. CDR3 protein: CASLMVDEQYF. In DNA, the CDR3 is TGTGCCAGCCTTATGGTCGACGAGCAGTACTTC.

The chain uses TRBV30 and TRBJ2-5; no clear D. Trimming left V 4 bases short and J 1 base short, with 4 bases between. From germline, CDR1 is GTSNPN and CDR2 SVGIG (reference sequence). This CDR3 is built from 11 residues. CDR3 in amino acids: CAWTVQETQYF. CDR3 DNA sequence: TGTGCCTGGACAGTCCAAGAGACCCAGTACTTC.

The V call is TRBV2, the J call TRBJ1-1; 8 positions agree with TRBD1. Looked up from germline, CDR1 is SNHLY and CDR2 is FYNNEI. V trimming: 11 bases; J trimming: 10 bases; junction bases outside the gene matches: 12. The CDR3 loop spans 12 amino acids. CDR3: CAGEQGGSVAFF. CDR3 DNA: TGTGCCGGCGAACAGGGGGGATCGGTAGCTTTCTTT. Complete variable domain (other parts from reference TRBV2 and TRBJ1-1): EPEVTQTPSHQVTQMGQEVILRCVPISNHLYFYWYRQILGQKVEFLVSFYNNEISEKSEIFDDQFSVERPDGSNFTLKIRSTKLEDSAMYFCAGEQGGSVAFFGQGTRLTVV.

This clonotype was counted a few times. The V and J genes are TRBV12-3 or TRBV12-4 and TRBJ2-1; TRBD2 matches at 9 bases. CDR3 length: 13 residues. The CDR3 DNA is TGTGTGATCTGGCGGGAGGGCCGGAATGAGCAGTTCTTC. Translation gives CVIWREGRNEQFF.

The rearrangement joins TRBV6-5 to TRBJ2-1, with TRBD1 as a possible D gene (6 bases). The CDR3 contains 16 residues. In germline, CDR1 is MNHEY, CDR2 SVGAGI. Trimming took 6 bases from V and 0 from J, leaving 15 bases between them. The CDR3 nucleotides read TGTGCCAGCAGCCGGACAGCCCTAAGCTCCTACAATGAGCAGTTCTTC. Translating it yields CASSRTALSSYNEQFF.

The chain combines TRBV19 with TRBJ2-7; a possible D gene is TRBD2 (6 bases). The CDR3 has 16 residues. Germline lookup yields CDR1 LNHDA and CDR2 SQIVND (reference sequence). Trimming took 7 bases from V and 2 from J, leaving 21 bases between them. Here the CDR3 reads CASTPSSWGEAYEQYF. DNA of the CDR3: TGTGCCAGTACCCCTAGTTCTTGGGGGGAAGCCTACGAGCAGTACTTC.

The chain has TRBV7-3 and TRBJ2-5; D is unclear. This CDR3 region has 15 residues. Germline lookup yields CDR1 SGHTA and CDR2 FQGTGA. Trimming stripped 5 bases from V and 4 bases from J, with 17 bases between. The CDR3 protein is CASSPQNTARETQYF. CDR3 DNA: TGTGCCAGCAGCCCCCAAAACACGGCCAGAGAGACCCAGTACTTC.